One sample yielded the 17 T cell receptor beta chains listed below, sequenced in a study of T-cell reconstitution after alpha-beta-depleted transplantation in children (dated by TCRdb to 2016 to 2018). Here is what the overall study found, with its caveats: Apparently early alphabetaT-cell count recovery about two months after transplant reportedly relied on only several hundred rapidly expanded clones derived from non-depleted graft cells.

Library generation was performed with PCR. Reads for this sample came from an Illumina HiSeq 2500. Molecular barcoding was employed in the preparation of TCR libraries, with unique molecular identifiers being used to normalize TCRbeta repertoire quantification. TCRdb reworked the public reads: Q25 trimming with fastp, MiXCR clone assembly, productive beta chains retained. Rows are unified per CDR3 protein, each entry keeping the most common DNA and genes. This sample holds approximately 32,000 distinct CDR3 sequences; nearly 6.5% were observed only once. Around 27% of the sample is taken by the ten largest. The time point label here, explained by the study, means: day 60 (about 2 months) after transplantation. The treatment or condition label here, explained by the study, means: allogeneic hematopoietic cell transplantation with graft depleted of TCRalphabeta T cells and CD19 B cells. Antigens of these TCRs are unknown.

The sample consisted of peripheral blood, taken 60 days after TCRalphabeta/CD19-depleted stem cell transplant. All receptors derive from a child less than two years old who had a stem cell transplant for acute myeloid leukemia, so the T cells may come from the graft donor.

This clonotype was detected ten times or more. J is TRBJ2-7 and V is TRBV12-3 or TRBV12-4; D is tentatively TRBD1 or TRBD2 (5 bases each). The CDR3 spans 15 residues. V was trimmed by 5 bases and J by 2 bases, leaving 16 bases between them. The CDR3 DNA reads TGTGCCAGCAGTCCCCGGGACCCTAGGCCCTACGAGCAGTACTTC. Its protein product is CASSPRDPRPYEQYF.

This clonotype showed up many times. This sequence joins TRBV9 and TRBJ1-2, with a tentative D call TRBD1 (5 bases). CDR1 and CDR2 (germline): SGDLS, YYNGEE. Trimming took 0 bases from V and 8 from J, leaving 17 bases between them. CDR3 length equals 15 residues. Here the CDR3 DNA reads TGTGCCAGCAGCGTAGGGGTCAGGGAAACTGTCGGCTACACCTTC. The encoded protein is CASSVGVRETVGYTF.

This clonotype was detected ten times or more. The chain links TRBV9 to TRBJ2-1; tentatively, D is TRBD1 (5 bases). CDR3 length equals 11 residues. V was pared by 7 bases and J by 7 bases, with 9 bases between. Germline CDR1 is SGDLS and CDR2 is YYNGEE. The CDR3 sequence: CASGAVNEQFF. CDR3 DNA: TGTGCCAGCGGGGCTGTGAATGAGCAGTTCTTC.

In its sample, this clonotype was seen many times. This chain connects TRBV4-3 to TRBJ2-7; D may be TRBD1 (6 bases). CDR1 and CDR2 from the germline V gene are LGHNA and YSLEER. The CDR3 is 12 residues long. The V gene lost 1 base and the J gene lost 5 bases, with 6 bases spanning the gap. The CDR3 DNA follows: TGCGCCAGCAGCCAAGCAGGGGACGAGCAGTACTTC. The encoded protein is CASSQAGDEQYF.

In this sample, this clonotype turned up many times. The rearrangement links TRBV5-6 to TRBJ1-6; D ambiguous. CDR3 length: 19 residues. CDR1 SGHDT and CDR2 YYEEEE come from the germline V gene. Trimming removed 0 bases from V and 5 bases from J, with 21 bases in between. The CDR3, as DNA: TGTGCCAGCAGCTTGGATCGATGGAGCAGTCTTCTCGATAATTCACCCCTCCACTTT. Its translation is CASSLDRWSSLLDNSPLHF. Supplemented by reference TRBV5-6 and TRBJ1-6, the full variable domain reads DAGVTQSPTHLIKTRGQQVTLRCSPKSGHDTVSWYQQALGQGPQFIFQYYEEEERQRGNFPDRFSGHQFPNYSSELNVNALLLGDSALYLCASSLDRWSSLLDNSPLHFGNGTRLTVT.

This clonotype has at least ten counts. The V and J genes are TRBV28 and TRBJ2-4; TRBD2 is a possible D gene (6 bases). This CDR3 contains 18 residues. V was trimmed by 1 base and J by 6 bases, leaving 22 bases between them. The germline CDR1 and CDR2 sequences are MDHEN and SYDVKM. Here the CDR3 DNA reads TGTGCCAGCAGTTTATTGACGGTGAAGGGAGGATCGAGAAACATTCAGTACTTC. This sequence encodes CASSLLTVKGGSRNIQYF.

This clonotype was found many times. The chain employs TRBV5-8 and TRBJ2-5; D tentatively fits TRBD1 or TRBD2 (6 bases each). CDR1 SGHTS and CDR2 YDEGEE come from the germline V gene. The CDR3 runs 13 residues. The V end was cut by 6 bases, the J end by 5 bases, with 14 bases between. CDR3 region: CASTSRGLETQYF. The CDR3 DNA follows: TGTGCCAGCACCTCCCGGGGGCTGGAGACCCAGTACTTC.

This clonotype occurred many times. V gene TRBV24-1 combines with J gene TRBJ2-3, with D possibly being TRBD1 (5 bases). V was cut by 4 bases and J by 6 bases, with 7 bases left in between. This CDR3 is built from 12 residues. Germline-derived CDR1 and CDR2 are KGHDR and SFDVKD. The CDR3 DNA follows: TGTGCCACCAGTGACTACAGGGATACGCAGTATTTT. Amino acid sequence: CATSDYRDTQYF.

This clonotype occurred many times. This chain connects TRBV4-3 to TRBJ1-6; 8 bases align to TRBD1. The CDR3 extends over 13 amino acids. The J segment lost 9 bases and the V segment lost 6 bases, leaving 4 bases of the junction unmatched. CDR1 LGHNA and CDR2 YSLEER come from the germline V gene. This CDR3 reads CASSDRGVSPLHF. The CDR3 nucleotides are TGCGCCAGCAGTGACAGGGGCGTTTCACCCCTCCACTTT.

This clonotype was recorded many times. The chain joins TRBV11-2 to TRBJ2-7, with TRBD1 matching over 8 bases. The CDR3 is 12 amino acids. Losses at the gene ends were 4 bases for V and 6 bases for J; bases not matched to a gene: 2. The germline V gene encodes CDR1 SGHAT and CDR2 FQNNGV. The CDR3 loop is CASSWGTGEQYF. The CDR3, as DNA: TGTGCCAGCAGCTGGGGGACAGGCGAGCAGTACTTC.

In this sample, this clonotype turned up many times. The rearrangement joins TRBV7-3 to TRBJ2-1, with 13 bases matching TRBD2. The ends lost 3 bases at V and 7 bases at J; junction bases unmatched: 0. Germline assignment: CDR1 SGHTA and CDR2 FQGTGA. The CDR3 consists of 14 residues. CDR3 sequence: CASSLGLAGNEQFF. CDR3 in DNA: TGTGCCAGCAGCTTGGGACTAGCGGGAAATGAGCAGTTCTTC.

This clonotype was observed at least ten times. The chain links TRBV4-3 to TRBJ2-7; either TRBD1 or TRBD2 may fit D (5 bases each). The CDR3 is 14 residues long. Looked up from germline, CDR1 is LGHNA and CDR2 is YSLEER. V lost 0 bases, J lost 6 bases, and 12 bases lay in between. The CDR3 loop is CASSQDAGSTEQYF. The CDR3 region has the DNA TGCGCCAGCAGCCAAGATGCAGGGAGTACCGAGCAGTACTTC.

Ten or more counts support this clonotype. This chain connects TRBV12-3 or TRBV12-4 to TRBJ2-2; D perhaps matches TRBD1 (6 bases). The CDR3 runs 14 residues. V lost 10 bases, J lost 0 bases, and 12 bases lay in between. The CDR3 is CATPRTANTGELFF. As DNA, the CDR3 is TGTGCCACCCCACGGACAGCGAACACCGGGGAGCTGTTTTTT.

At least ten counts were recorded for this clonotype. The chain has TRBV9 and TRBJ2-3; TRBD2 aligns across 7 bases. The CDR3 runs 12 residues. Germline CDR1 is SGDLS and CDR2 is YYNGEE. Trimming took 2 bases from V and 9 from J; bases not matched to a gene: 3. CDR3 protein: CASSVGGRTQYF. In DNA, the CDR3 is TGTGCCAGCAGCGTGGGGGGGAGGACGCAGTATTTT.

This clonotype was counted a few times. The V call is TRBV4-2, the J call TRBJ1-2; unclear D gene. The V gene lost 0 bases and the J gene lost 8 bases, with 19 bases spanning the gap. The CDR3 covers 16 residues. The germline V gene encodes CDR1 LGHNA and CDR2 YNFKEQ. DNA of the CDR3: TGTGCCAGCAGCCAAGAGGGCAGGACCCGGAGCTTGGGCTACACCTTC. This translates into CASSQEGRTRSLGYTF.

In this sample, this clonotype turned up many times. CDR3 sequence: CASSYSRYYEQYF. CDR3 nucleotide sequence: TGTGCCAGCAGTTACTCTAGGTACTACGAGCAGTACTTC. The chain is built from TRBV6-5 and TRBJ2-7; no clear D. The CDR3 is 13 amino acids. Germline CDR1 is MNHEY and CDR2 is SVGAGI. V dropped 0 bases and J dropped 3 bases, with 6 bases sitting between them.

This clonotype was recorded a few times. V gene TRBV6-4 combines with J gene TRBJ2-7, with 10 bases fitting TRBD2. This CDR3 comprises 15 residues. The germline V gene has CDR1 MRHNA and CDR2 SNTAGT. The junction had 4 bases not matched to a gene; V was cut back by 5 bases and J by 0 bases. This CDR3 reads CASSRGLASSYEQYF. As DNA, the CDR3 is TGTGCCAGCAGTAGGGGACTAGCGAGCTCCTACGAGCAGTACTTC.